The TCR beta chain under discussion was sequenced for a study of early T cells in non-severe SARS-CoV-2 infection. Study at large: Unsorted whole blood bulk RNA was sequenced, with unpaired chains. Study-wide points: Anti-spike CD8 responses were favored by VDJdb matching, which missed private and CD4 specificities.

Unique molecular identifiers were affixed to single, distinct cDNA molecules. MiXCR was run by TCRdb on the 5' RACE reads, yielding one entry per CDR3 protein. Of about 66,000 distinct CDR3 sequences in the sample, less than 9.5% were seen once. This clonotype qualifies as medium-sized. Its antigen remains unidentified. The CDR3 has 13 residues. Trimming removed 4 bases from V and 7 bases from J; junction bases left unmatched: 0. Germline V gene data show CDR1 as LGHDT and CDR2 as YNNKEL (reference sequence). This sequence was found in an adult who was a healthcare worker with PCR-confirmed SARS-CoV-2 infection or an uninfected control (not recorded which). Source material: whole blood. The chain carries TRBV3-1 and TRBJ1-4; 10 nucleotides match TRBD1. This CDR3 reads CASSRTGGEKLFF. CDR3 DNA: TGTGCCAGCAGCCGGACAGGGGGTGAAAAACTGTTTTTT.